Sequencing of this T cell receptor (beta chain) was carried out in a study of shared clonotypes between healthy human individuals. Looking at the study overall: Per donor, CD8 memory used one plate, CD8 naive used two, CD4 memory used three and CD4 naive used three.

The ends were cut back, 4 bases at V and 7 bases at J, with 13 bases in the middle. The CDR3 length is 12 residues. Germline CDR1 reads GTSNPN; CDR2 reads SVGIG (reference sequence). This clone showed up just a few times. What it recognizes is unknown. Some clones are missing from TCRdb's copy, which holds only in-frame ones; the method was immunoSEQ multiplex PCR. The sample carries under 2,500,000 clones, nearly 97% recorded once. Overall study results and limits: Few donors restricted represented genetic and exposure-history diversity. Clonotype sharing among donors was expected to depend on sequencing depth.

The TCR was taken from a man between 18 and 29 years old in good health. This rearrangement joins TRBV30 to TRBJ1-1; no reliable D call. The sequencing sample was made of naive CD4+ T cells sorted from blood. The subset denotes: CD45RA+ positively selected. The CDR3 sequence is CAWTGRGIEAFF. CDR3 DNA: TGTGCCTGGACTGGGCGAGGGATTGAAGCTTTCTTT.